The 31 T cell receptor beta chains presented below share a single source sample, sequenced in a study of blood T cell repertoires in COVID-19. The data were produced by immunoSEQ multiplex PCR, yet TCRdb's version contains in-frame clones alone and is incomplete. The sample carries some 140,000 clones, almost 85% recorded once. The sample consisted of peripheral blood. These receptor sequences come from a man in his sixties with acute or convalescent COVID-19.

The chain is built from TRBV24-1 and TRBJ2-3; perhaps TRBD2 as D (6 bases). V was trimmed by 3 bases and J by 0 bases, leaving 9 bases between them. The V gene's germline CDR1 is KGHDR and CDR2 SFDVKD. The CDR3 runs to 15 residues. The CDR3 region is CATSDAGPSTDTQYF. DNA of the CDR3: TGTGCCACCAGTGATGCGGGACCTAGCACAGATACGCAGTATTTT.

This clone was counted once. The chain uses TRBV5-1 and TRBJ1-4; the match to TRBD1 covers 7 bases. Germline V gene data show CDR1 as SGHRS and CDR2 as YFSETQ. This CDR3 comprises 13 residues. Trimming took 5 bases from V and 4 from J; bases not matched to a gene: 2. The CDR3 nucleotides are TGCGCCAGCAGTCGACAGGGTAATGAAAAACTGTTTTTT. As protein: CASSRQGNEKLFF.

The CDR3 region is CASSLGTSGEQYF. The CDR3 coding sequence is TGTGCCAGCAGTTTAGGGACTAGCGGGGAGCAGTACTTC. This chain joins TRBV12-3 or TRBV12-4 and TRBJ2-7; 11 bases align to TRBD2. With 1 base clipped from V and 7 bases from J, the junction kept 0 bases outside the gene matches. The CDR3 loop spans 13 amino acids.

The chain couples TRBV24-1 to TRBJ1-1, with D perhaps matching TRBD1 (6 bases). The CDR3 length is 13 residues. Between the trimmed V and J ends, which lost 7 bases and 5 bases, there was a span of 13 bases. Germline V CDR1 and CDR2: KGHDR, SFDVKD. The CDR3 region is CATRHRVRTEAFF. In DNA form, the CDR3 reads TGTGCCACCAGGCACAGGGTTAGGACTGAAGCTTTCTTT.

The chain is built from TRBV4-1 and TRBJ2-7, with 11 nucleotides matching TRBD1. The J segment lost 4 bases and the V segment lost 0 bases, leaving 11 bases of the junction unmatched. CDR1 is MGHRA, CDR2 YSYEKL, per germline. This CDR3 is 18 amino acids long. CDR3 sequence: CASSQEGPYGQGAYEQYF. CDR3 nucleotide sequence: TGCGCCAGCAGCCAAGAGGGGCCCTACGGACAGGGGGCGTACGAGCAGTACTTC.

The V gene is TRBV27, the J gene TRBJ1-2; tentatively, D is TRBD1 (5 bases). Looked up from germline, CDR1 is MNHEY and CDR2 is SMNVEV (reference sequence). This CDR3 region has 13 residues. Trimming left V 5 bases short and J 1 base short, with 8 bases between. The CDR3 DNA is TGTGCCAGCAGTACAGGCATTAACTATGGCTACACCTTC. Its protein product is CASSTGINYGYTF.

This rearrangement joins TRBV29-1 to TRBJ2-1; 10 bases map to TRBD1. V shed 6 bases, J shed 9 bases, and the junction held 5 bases outside the gene matches. This CDR3 has 12 residues. Germline CDR1 and CDR2: SQVTM and ANQGSEA. The CDR3 loop reads CSVRTGGSEQFF. The CDR3 coding sequence is TGCAGCGTCCGGACAGGGGGATCTGAGCAGTTCTTC.

This clone was counted once. The chain carries TRBV5-1 and TRBJ2-1, with TRBD2 identical over 8 bases. V shed 4 bases, J shed 4 bases, and the junction held 7 bases outside the gene matches. The CDR3 is 15 amino acids. Germline lookup yields CDR1 SGHRS and CDR2 YFSETQ. CDR3 in amino acids: CASSLGSSGYNEQFF. In DNA form, the CDR3 reads TGCGCCAGCAGCCTTGGGTCTAGCGGGTACAATGAGCAGTTCTTC.

This chain uses TRBV11-2 with TRBJ2-1, with 7 bases lining up with TRBD1. Trimming took 6 bases from V and 6 from J; bases not matched to a gene: 5. Germline V CDR1 and CDR2: SGHAT, FQNNGV. This CDR3 has 13 residues. The CDR3 DNA follows: TGTGCCAGCAGTTTCGACAGGGCCAATGAGCAGTTCTTC. Its translation: CASSFDRANEQFF.

J is TRBJ2-4 and V is TRBV9; 7 bases map to TRBD1. The germline CDR1 and CDR2 sequences are SGDLS and YYNGEE. The CDR3 has 15 amino acids. J lost 5 bases, V lost 2 bases, and 7 bases had no gene match. The CDR3: CASSVGYRGENIQYF. The CDR3 nucleotides are TGTGCCAGCAGCGTCGGGTACAGGGGAGAAAACATTCAGTACTTC.

This chain joins TRBV29-1 and TRBJ1-2; D gene ambiguous. The V gene lost 3 bases and the J gene lost 8 bases, with 10 bases spanning the gap. Germline V lookup: CDR1 SQVTM, CDR2 ANQGSEA. This CDR3 has 11 amino acids. The CDR3 here is CSVERGSGYTF. The CDR3 nucleotides are TGCAGCGTTGAGCGCGGATCCGGCTACACCTTC.

V and J are TRBV30 and TRBJ2-7, with D maybe TRBD1 (6 bases). Trimming cost V 3 bases and J 2 bases, with 17 bases left between them. Germline V gives CDR1 GTSNPN, CDR2 SVGIG (reference sequence). The length of the CDR3 is 15 residues. The CDR3 nucleotides are TGTGCCTGGAGGGCCGGGTTCAGGGGTGCCTACGAGCAGTACTTC. This translates into CAWRAGFRGAYEQYF. The entire variable domain, with the rest obtained from reference TRBV30 and TRBJ2-7, is as follows: SQTIHQWPATLVQPVGSPLSLECTVEGTSNPNLYWYRQAAGRGLQLLFYSVGIGQISSEVPQNLSASRPQDRQFILSSKKLLLSDSGFYLCAWRAGFRGAYEQYFGPGTRLTVT.

For the CDR3, the DNA is TGTGCCAGCAGTAGGACAGGGGAGTCTGGCTACACCTTC. Protein product: CASSRTGESGYTF. The V call is TRBV6-5, the J call TRBJ1-2, with TRBD1 identical over 9 bases. V dropped 5 bases and J dropped 7; count of bases not matched to a gene: 5. From germline, CDR1 is MNHEY and CDR2 SVGAGI. The CDR3 is 13 residues long.

The chain couples TRBV19 to TRBJ2-3; 8 nucleotides agree with TRBD2. With 5 bases clipped from V and 4 bases from J, the junction kept 8 bases outside the gene matches. CDR1 LNHDA and CDR2 SQIVND come from the germline V gene (reference sequence). The CDR3 is made up of 15 amino acids. Here the CDR3 reads CASSPSEAGADTQYF. The CDR3 DNA is TGTGCCAGTAGTCCGAGTGAAGCGGGAGCAGATACGCAGTATTTT.

This chain joins TRBV4-1 and TRBJ1-6; the D gene is possibly TRBD1 (6 bases). Germline loops: CDR1 MGHRA, CDR2 YSYEKL. The V end lost 1 base, the J end lost 4 bases, and 11 bases lay between the germline ends. The CDR3 consists of 16 residues. Written as DNA, the CDR3 is TGCGCCAGCAGCCAAGGGGAACAGGGTTATAATTCACCCCTCCACTTT. Translating gives CASSQGEQGYNSPLHF.

The chain is built from TRBV28 and TRBJ2-1; TRBD2 matches 8 bases. CDR3 length: 16 amino acids. Germline values: CDR1 MDHEN, CDR2 SYDVKM. The V segment lost 6 bases and the J segment 7 bases; nucleotides outside the gene matches: 14. CDR3 residues: CASRQETGLVQNEQFF. In nucleotides, the CDR3 is TGTGCCAGCAGGCAAGAAACGGGACTAGTTCAGAATGAGCAGTTCTTC.

The rearrangement links TRBV7-2 to TRBJ1-5; D gene uncertain. V gave up 2 bases and J gave up 3 bases, with 5 bases separating them. This CDR3 contains 13 residues. CDR1 is SGHTA and CDR2 is FQGNSA in the germline V gene. The CDR3 DNA is TGTGCCAGCAGCTTAATAGACAATCAGCCCCAGCATTTT. Its translation is CASSLIDNQPQHF. Supplemented by reference TRBV7-2 and TRBJ1-5, the full variable domain reads GAGVSQSPSNKVTEKGKDVELRCDPISGHTALYWYRQSLGQGLEFLIYFQGNSAPDKSGLPSDRFSAERTGGSVSTLTIQRTQQEDSAVYLCASSLIDNQPQHFGDGTRLSIL.

The rearrangement uses TRBV6-6 and TRBJ2-7, with D possibly TRBD1 on 5 matching bases. The germline gives CDR1 MNHNY, CDR2 SVGAGI (reference sequence). V was clipped by 10 bases and J by 2 bases, with 12 bases between them. The CDR3 consists of 12 residues. The CDR3 DNA follows: TGTGCCACCATGGGGCCAGCCTACGAGCAGTACTTC. Encoded protein: CATMGPAYEQYF.

The chain joins TRBV5-1 to TRBJ1-1, with D possibly TRBD1 on 5 matching bases. V lost 4 bases and J lost 1, with 23 bases in between. This CDR3 comprises 18 residues. Germline lookup yields CDR1 SGHRS and CDR2 YFSETQ. CDR3 amino acids: CASSLRGGVETPNTEAFF. In DNA form, the CDR3 reads TGCGCCAGCAGCCTGCGTGGGGGGGTCGAAACCCCGAACACTGAAGCTTTCTTT.

The chain employs TRBV11-2 and TRBJ1-2, with a weak D call TRBD1 (5 bases). There are 16 residues in the CDR3. V shed 1 base and J shed 3 bases, with 15 bases lying between them. CDR1 is SGHAT, CDR2 FQNNGV, per germline. The CDR3 coding sequence is TGTGCCAGCAGCTTAGGGCAGGGTGGCAGGGACTATGGCTACACCTTC. This translates into CASSLGQGGRDYGYTF.

The CDR3 coding sequence is TGTGCCAGCAGTAATAGGACAGGGTGTTTTCAGCCCCAGCATTTT. It encodes CASSNRTGCFQPQHF. This chain links TRBV25-1 with TRBJ1-5, with 8 bases that match TRBD1. Germline CDR1 reads MGHDK; CDR2 reads SYGVNS. V shed 5 bases and J 6 bases; nucleotides not matched to a gene: 9. There are 15 residues in the CDR3.

This chain links TRBV5-1 with TRBJ2-7; 9 nucleotides agree with TRBD1. The CDR3 consists of 16 residues. The ends lost 1 base at V and 2 bases at J; junction bases unmatched: 7. The V gene's germline CDR1 is SGHRS and CDR2 YFSETQ. The CDR3 DNA is TGCGCCAGCAGCTTGATACTACAGGGGGCTCCCTACGAGCAGTACTTC. As protein: CASSLILQGAPYEQYF.

The chain recombines TRBV29-1 with TRBJ2-7; no clear D. Trimming took off 1 base at V and 7 bases at J, with 17 bases between the two ends. This CDR3 is 14 amino acids long. CDR1 is SQVTM and CDR2 is ANQGSEA in the germline V gene. The CDR3 is CSVEARSTPSEQYF. The CDR3 region has the DNA TGCAGCGTTGAAGCGCGGTCAACCCCTTCGGAGCAGTACTTC.

This clone was seen just once. This sequence joins TRBV6-5 and TRBJ2-2, with a possible D match to TRBD2 (6 bases). Germline V CDR1 and CDR2: MNHEY, SVGAGI. The ends were cut back, 5 bases at V and 6 bases at J, with 13 bases in the middle. The CDR3 covers 14 residues. The CDR3 sequence: CASSKTRLAGELFF. The CDR3, as DNA: TGTGCCAGCAGTAAGACTAGATTGGCCGGGGAGCTGTTTTTT.

The rearrangement joins TRBV5-4 to TRBJ2-7, with TRBD2 as a possible D gene (5 bases). The length of the CDR3 is 14 residues. V lost 0 bases to trimming and J lost 6 bases, with 13 bases between them. Germline values: CDR1 SGHNT, CDR2 YYREEE (reference sequence). DNA for the CDR3: TGTGCCAGCAGCTTGGACCTTTCTAGCTCCGAGCAGTACTTC. Its translation: CASSLDLSSSEQYF.

V gene TRBV30 combines with J gene TRBJ2-7; D unresolved. The CDR3 contains 11 residues. The germline V and J ends were trimmed by 2 bases and 6 bases, with 8 bases remaining between them. Germline lookup yields CDR1 GTSNPN and CDR2 SVGIG (reference sequence). The CDR3 coding sequence is TGTGCCTGGAGTTCGGGTTCCGAGCAGTACTTC. This codes for CAWSSGSEQYF. Filled out from reference TRBV30 and TRBJ2-7, the complete variable domain reads SQTIHQWPATLVQPVGSPLSLECTVEGTSNPNLYWYRQAAGRGLQLLFYSVGIGQISSEVPQNLSASRPQDRQFILSSKKLLLSDSGFYLCAWSSGSEQYFGPGTRLTVT.

Only a few counts were recorded for this clone. This chain connects TRBV2 to TRBJ1-1, with a possible D match to TRBD1 (6 bases). Trimming took off 6 bases at V and 3 bases at J, with 20 bases between the two ends. The V gene's germline CDR1 is SNHLY and CDR2 FYNNEI. The CDR3 has 16 amino acids. CDR3 amino acids: CASSLVAGAMDTEAFF. CDR3 in DNA: TGTGCCAGCAGCCTAGTGGCGGGGGCCATGGACACTGAAGCTTTCTTT.

This chain connects TRBV14 to TRBJ2-3; possible D gene TRBD2, 6 bases. The ends were cut back, 1 base at V and 0 bases at J, with 11 bases in the middle. Germline loops: CDR1 SGHDN, CDR2 FVKESK. This CDR3 has 16 residues. For the CDR3, the DNA is TGTGCCAGCAGCCAAGTCGGGGGAACTAGCACAGATACGCAGTATTTT. Translation: CASSQVGGTSTDTQYF.

This chain connects TRBV6-5 to TRBJ2-7; D call uncertain. The V end was cut by 4 bases, the J end by 7 bases, with 14 bases between. The germline CDR1 and CDR2 sequences are MNHEY and SVGAGI. The CDR3 consists of 13 residues. Here the CDR3 DNA reads TGTGCCAGCAGTTTTTCTAGTCGGCAGGAGCAGTACTTC. It yields the protein CASSFSSRQEQYF.

V gene TRBV5-1 combines with J gene TRBJ1-4; D may be TRBD1 (6 bases). The CDR3 is 12 amino acids. Germline lookup yields CDR1 SGHRS and CDR2 YFSETQ. The germline V and J ends were trimmed by 8 bases and 4 bases, with 9 bases remaining between them. As DNA, the CDR3 is TGCGCCAGGAGGGGGAGTAATGAAAAACTGTTTTTT. It yields the protein CARRGSNEKLFF.

CDR3 bases: TGTGCCACCAGCATCGGGGGGGCGAGCGAGCAGTACTTC. It is translated as CATSIGGASEQYF. This chain links TRBV15 with TRBJ2-7; 8 bases fit TRBD2. V was clipped by 4 bases and J by 6 bases; unmatched bases: 5. This CDR3 has 13 residues. Per the germline V gene, CDR1 is LNHNV and CDR2 is YYDKDF (reference sequence).